A selection of T cell receptor beta chains follows, all from one sample in a study of vaccination effects on CD4 cells after COVID-19. These receptors have no known antigen. The protocol was immunoSEQ multiplex PCR, while the TCRdb copy is restricted to in-frame clones and leaves out a portion. The sample carries just over 55,000 clones, just under 80% recorded once. The specimen was CD4+ T cells from PBMCs cultured without peptide, collected after COVID-19 vaccination. These receptors were obtained from a human donor who received a COVID-19 vaccine. Each CDR3 is given with its conserved first and last residue. The D gene is left open where the match is weak. The listing skips clone size in some rows; elsewhere it reads once, few, many or a size class.

J: TRBJ2-3
size: few
V: TRBV5-4
D: TRBD2
DNA: TGTGCCAGCAGCAGCCGGACTAGCGGGGCCACAGATACGCAGTATTTT
CDR3: CASSSRTSGATDTQYF

J: TRBJ1-5
size: few
V: TRBV20-1
D: TRBD1
DNA: TGCAGTGCTAGTCTGGCCAGGCCAGGGGGGCAGCCCCAGCATTTT
CDR3: CSASLARPGGQPQHF

J: TRBJ1-2
size: -
V: TRBV19
D: TRBD1
DNA: TGTGCCAGTAACCGACAGGGGAACTATGGCTACACCTTC
CDR3: CASNRQGNYGYTF

J: TRBJ2-2
size: -
V: TRBV5-4
D: -
DNA: TGTGCCAGCAGCTCCCCCCCAGGGGCGGACGGGGAGCTGTTTTTT
CDR3: CASSSPPGADGELFF

J: TRBJ1-5
size: few
V: TRBV7-9
D: TRBD1
DNA: TGTGCCAGCAGCCTTGGACAGGGAATCAATCAGCCCCAGCATTTT
CDR3: CASSLGQGINQPQHF

J: TRBJ1-2
size: -
V: TRBV12-5
D: -
DNA: TGTGCTAGTGGGCGAGGGACGGACCACTATGGCTACACCTTC
CDR3: CASGRGTDHYGYTF

J: TRBJ2-2
size: -
V: TRBV5-1
D: -
DNA: TGCGCCAGCAGCCCGACTGCCGCCCGCGGGGAGCTGTTTTTT
CDR3: CASSPTAARGELFF

J: TRBJ2-2
size: -
V: TRBV25-1
D: -
DNA: TGTGCCAGCAGTGAATCCCTGGGTCAGAACACCGGGGAGCTGTTTTTT
CDR3: CASSESLGQNTGELFF

J: TRBJ2-1
size: -
V: TRBV5-1
D: -
DNA: TGCGCCAGCAGCCCAACCGGGACCCTGAACAATGAGCAGTTCTTC
CDR3: CASSPTGTLNNEQFF

J: TRBJ1-2
size: -
V: TRBV7-2
D: TRBD1
DNA: TGTGCCAGCAGCTTACGTACCGGGACAGGGGACTATGGCTACACCTTC
CDR3: CASSLRTGTGDYGYTF

J: TRBJ2-3
size: -
V: TRBV4-1
D: TRBD2
DNA: TGCGCCAGCAGCCAAGCCCCCTTAGCGGGGAGAAAAAACCCGGCGCAGTATTTT
CDR3: CASSQAPLAGRKNPAQYF

J: TRBJ2-1
size: once
V: TRBV5-1
D: TRBD2
DNA: TGCGCCAGTACTAGCGGCGGGCTCTACAATGAGCAGTTCTTC
CDR3: CASTSGGLYNEQFF

J: TRBJ1-1
size: -
V: TRBV7-2
D: -
DNA: TGTGCCAGCAGCTCTTCGGTGGCTGAAGCTTTCTTT
CDR3: CASSSSVAEAFF

J: TRBJ2-7
size: -
V: TRBV10-3
D: -
DNA: TGTGCCATCAGTTTCGACCCTGCCTACGAGCAGTACTTC
CDR3: CAISFDPAYEQYF

J: TRBJ2-5
size: few
V: TRBV5-1
D: TRBD2
DNA: TGCGCCAGCAGCTTGGGTTTTAGCGGGGGTCAAGAGACCCAGTACTTC
CDR3: CASSLGFSGGQETQYF

J: TRBJ2-1
size: -
V: TRBV5-4
D: TRBD2
DNA: TGTGCCAGCAGCTTATCGGCGGGGGGAGGTTCCTACAATGAGCAGTTCTTC
CDR3: CASSLSAGGGSYNEQFF

J: TRBJ2-1
size: -
V: TRBV11-2
D: -
DNA: TGTGCCAGCAGCTTACTCCTGAGCTCCTACAATGAGCAGTTCTTC
CDR3: CASSLLLSSYNEQFF

J: TRBJ2-7
size: -
V: TRBV28
D: -
DNA: TGTGCCAGCAGCCGAGGCTACGAGCAGTACTTC
CDR3: CASSRGYEQYF

J: TRBJ2-1
size: -
V: TRBV29-1
D: -
DNA: TGCAGCGTAGACTACTACTCCTACAATGAGCAGTTCTTC
CDR3: CSVDYYSYNEQFF

J: TRBJ1-1
size: -
V: TRBV27
D: TRBD1
DNA: TGTGCCAGCAGTTTATCGACAGGGGGCGGGACTGAAGCTTTCTTT
CDR3: CASSLSTGGGTEAFF

J: TRBJ1-5
size: few
V: TRBV19
D: TRBD1
DNA: TGTGCCAGTAGCCCCTTGTGGGACAGGAGGTATCAGCCCCAGCATTTT
CDR3: CASSPLWDRRYQPQHF

J: TRBJ2-3
size: -
V: TRBV3-1/TRBV3-2
D: -
DNA: TGTGCCAGCAGCCAAGATTCAGGGTGGGATACGCAGTATTTT
CDR3: CASSQDSGWDTQYF

J: TRBJ1-5
size: -
V: TRBV4-1
D: -
DNA: TGCGCCAGCAGCCAGCAGGGCGTCAATCAGCCCCAGCATTTT
CDR3: CASSQQGVNQPQHF

J: TRBJ2-7
size: -
V: TRBV18
D: -
DNA: TGTGCCAGCTCAAGCTCCGTGTGGGTTGAGCAGTACTTC
CDR3: CASSSSVWVEQYF

J: TRBJ2-4
size: -
V: TRBV12-5
D: -
DNA: TGTGCTAGTGGTTTAAGGCCCAGGGACATTCAGTACTTC
CDR3: CASGLRPRDIQYF

J: TRBJ2-5
size: -
V: TRBV14
D: -
DNA: TGTGCCAGCAGCCAAAGGGCGCTTCAAGAGACCCAGTACTTC
CDR3: CASSQRALQETQYF

J: TRBJ1-1
size: -
V: TRBV19
D: TRBD1
DNA: TGTGCCAGCCGACGACAGGGGTCTACTGAAGCTTTCTTT
CDR3: CASRRQGSTEAFF

J: TRBJ1-1
size: -
V: TRBV2
D: -
DNA: TGTGCCAGCAGTGAACGGCGGGTTACGGGGAACACTGAAGCTTTCTTT
CDR3: CASSERRVTGNTEAFF

J: TRBJ2-5
size: -
V: TRBV29-1
D: -
DNA: TGCAGCGCTACGGGGACCGTTGGGCTAGCGAGCTACTTC
CDR3: CSATGTVGLASYF

J: TRBJ1-2
size: -
V: TRBV14
D: -
DNA: TGTGCCAGCAGCCAAGTCCCGGGTAACTATGGCTACACCTTC
CDR3: CASSQVPGNYGYTF

J: TRBJ2-6
size: -
V: TRBV5-4
D: TRBD2
DNA: TGTGCCAGCACCTACCGGGTAGCGGGTAAATCTGGGGCCAACGTCCTGACTTTC
CDR3: CASTYRVAGKSGANVLTF

J: TRBJ1-2
size: few
V: TRBV5-1
D: TRBD1
DNA: TGCGCCAGCAGCACGGACAGGGGACAGTATGGCTACACCTTC
CDR3: CASSTDRGQYGYTF

J: TRBJ1-6
size: -
V: TRBV4-1
D: -
DNA: TGCGCCAGCAGCCAAGATAAGGGGCGGGAGAATTCACCCCTCCACTTT
CDR3: CASSQDKGRENSPLHF

J: TRBJ1-2
size: once
V: TRBV11-3
D: TRBD1
DNA: TGTGCCAGCAGCTCCGGGACAGACGAGTATGGCTACACCTTC
CDR3: CASSSGTDEYGYTF

J: TRBJ2-1
size: -
V: TRBV9
D: TRBD2
DNA: TGTGCCAGCAGCGCGACTAGCGGGGGATTTCGTGAGCAGTTCTTC
CDR3: CASSATSGGFREQFF

J: TRBJ2-7
size: -
V: TRBV15
D: -
DNA: TGTGCCACCAGCAGAGGGACCTCCTACGAGCAGTACTTC
CDR3: CATSRGTSYEQYF

J: TRBJ1-4
size: -
V: TRBV28
D: -
DNA: TGTGCCAGCAGACGAACAGGACCACTACATAATGAAAAACTGTTTTTT
CDR3: CASRRTGPLHNEKLFF

J: TRBJ2-7
size: -
V: TRBV19
D: -
DNA: TGTGCCAGTAGTATCGACAGGTGGTCTGGCGAGCAGTACTTC
CDR3: CASSIDRWSGEQYF

J: TRBJ2-5
size: -
V: TRBV7-6
D: TRBD2
DNA: TGTGCCAGCAGCTTCCTAGCGGAATACCAAGAGACCCAGTACTTC
CDR3: CASSFLAEYQETQYF

J: TRBJ2-5
size: -
V: TRBV4-1
D: -
DNA: TGCGCCAGCAGCCAACATACCCAAGAGACCCAGTACTTC
CDR3: CASSQHTQETQYF

J: TRBJ2-3
size: -
V: TRBV7-8
D: TRBD2
DNA: TGTGCCAGCAGCTCCGGACTAGCGGGCGGTGATACGCAGTATTTT
CDR3: CASSSGLAGGDTQYF

J: TRBJ1-5
size: -
V: TRBV19
D: -
DNA: TGTGCCAGTCAAGTAACAGGGAGCAGCAATCAGCCCCAGCATTTT
CDR3: CASQVTGSSNQPQHF

J: TRBJ1-3
size: few
V: TRBV5-4
D: -
DNA: TGTGCCAGCAGTTTAAAGGGGACTGGAAACACCATATATTTT
CDR3: CASSLKGTGNTIYF

J: TRBJ2-7
size: -
V: TRBV27
D: TRBD1
DNA: TGTGCCAGCAGTTTGGCAGGGGGCATCGCCTACGAGCAGTACTTC
CDR3: CASSLAGGIAYEQYF

J: TRBJ2-6
size: -
V: TRBV6-5
D: -
DNA: TGTGCCAGCAGTTTTACAGGGTCTGGGGCCAACGTCCTGACTTTC
CDR3: CASSFTGSGANVLTF

J: TRBJ2-2
size: -
V: TRBV12-5
D: -
DNA: TGTGCTAGTGGTTTGGTACTGATTCGCAGGGGAAGCACCGGGGAGCTGTTTTTT
CDR3: CASGLVLIRRGSTGELFF

J: TRBJ2-7
size: -
V: TRBV7-9
D: TRBD1
DNA: TGTGCCAGCAGCTTAGACAGGGGGCTGGACGAGCAGTACTTC
CDR3: CASSLDRGLDEQYF

J: TRBJ1-2
size: once
V: TRBV9
D: -
DNA: TGTGCCAGCAGCACTGACCCGGGTAGAGGAGGGGGCTACACCTTC
CDR3: CASSTDPGRGGGYTF

J: TRBJ1-1
size: -
V: TRBV19
D: TRBD1
DNA: TGTGCCAGTAGTACAGGGGGATTCACTGAAGCTTTCTTT
CDR3: CASSTGGFTEAFF